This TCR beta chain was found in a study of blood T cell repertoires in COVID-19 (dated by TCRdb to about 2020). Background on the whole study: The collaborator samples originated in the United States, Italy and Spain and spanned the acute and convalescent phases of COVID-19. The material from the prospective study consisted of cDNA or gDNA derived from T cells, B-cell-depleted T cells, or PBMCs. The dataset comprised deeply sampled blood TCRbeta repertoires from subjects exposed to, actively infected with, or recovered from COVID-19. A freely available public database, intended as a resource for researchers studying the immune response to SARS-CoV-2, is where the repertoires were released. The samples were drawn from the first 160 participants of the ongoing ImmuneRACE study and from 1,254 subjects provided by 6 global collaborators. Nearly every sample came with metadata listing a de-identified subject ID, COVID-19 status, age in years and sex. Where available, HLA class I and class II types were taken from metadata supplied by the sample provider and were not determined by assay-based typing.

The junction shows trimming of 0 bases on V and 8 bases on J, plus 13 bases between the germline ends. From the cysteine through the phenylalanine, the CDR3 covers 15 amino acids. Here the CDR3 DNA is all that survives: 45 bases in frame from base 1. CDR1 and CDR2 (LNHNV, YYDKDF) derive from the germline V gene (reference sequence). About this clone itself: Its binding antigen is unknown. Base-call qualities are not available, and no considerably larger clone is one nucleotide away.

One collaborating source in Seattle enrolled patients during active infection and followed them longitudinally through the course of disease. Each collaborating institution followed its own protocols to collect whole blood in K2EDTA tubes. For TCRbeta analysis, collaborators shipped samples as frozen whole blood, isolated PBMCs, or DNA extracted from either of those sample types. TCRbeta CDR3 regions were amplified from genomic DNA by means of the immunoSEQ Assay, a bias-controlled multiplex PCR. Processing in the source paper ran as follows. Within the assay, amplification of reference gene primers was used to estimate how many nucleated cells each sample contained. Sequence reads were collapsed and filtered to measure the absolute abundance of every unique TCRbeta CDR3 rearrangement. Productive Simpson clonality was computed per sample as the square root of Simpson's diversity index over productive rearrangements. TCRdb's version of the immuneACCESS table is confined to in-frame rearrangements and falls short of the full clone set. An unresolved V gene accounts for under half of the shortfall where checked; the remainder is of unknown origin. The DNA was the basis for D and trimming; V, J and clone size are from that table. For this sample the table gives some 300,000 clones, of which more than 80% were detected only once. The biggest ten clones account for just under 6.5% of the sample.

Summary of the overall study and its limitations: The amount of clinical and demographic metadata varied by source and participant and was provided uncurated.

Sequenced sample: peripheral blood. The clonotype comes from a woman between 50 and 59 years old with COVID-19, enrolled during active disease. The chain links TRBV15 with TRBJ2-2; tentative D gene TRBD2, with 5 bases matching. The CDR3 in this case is CATSRDRTPGGELFF. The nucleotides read TGTGCCACCAGCAGAGATCGGACTCCCGGGGGGGAGCTGTTTTTT.